This TCR beta chain stems from a study of T-cell reconstitution after alpha-beta-depleted transplantation in children. Unique molecular identifiers tagged the TCRbeta library. In TCRdb, the PCR reads were re-called with MiXCR into one record per CDR3 protein. Of fewer than 550,000 distinct CDR3 sequences listed, approximately 10% are singletons. Study conclusions and caveats: Approximately two months post-transplant, alpha-beta T cells reportedly originated from several hundred expanded graft clones. Some patients owed their high day-60 TCRbeta diversity to surviving recipient T cells and thymic progenitors.

About this clonotype: The antigen is unknown. The final CDR3 position lacks the conserved phenylalanine or tryptophan, pointing to a likely read error. The DNA is omitted, as the CDR3 cannot be located on it reliably, and the CDR3 follows TCRdb's listing.

This receptor was taken from a female patient under 10 years old who had a stem cell transplant for aplastic anemia, so the T cells may come from the graft donor. The sequences come from PBMCs, mostly from graft donor cells, collected 180 days after TCRalphabeta/CD19-depleted stem cell transplant.

This CDR3 is CASSSPGTSALV. The chain joins TRBV27 to TRBJ2-1; whether TRBD2, the table's D call, matches the DNA was not checked. Ends included, the CDR3 has 12 residues. Looked up from germline, CDR1 is MNHEY and CDR2 is SMNVEV (reference sequence).